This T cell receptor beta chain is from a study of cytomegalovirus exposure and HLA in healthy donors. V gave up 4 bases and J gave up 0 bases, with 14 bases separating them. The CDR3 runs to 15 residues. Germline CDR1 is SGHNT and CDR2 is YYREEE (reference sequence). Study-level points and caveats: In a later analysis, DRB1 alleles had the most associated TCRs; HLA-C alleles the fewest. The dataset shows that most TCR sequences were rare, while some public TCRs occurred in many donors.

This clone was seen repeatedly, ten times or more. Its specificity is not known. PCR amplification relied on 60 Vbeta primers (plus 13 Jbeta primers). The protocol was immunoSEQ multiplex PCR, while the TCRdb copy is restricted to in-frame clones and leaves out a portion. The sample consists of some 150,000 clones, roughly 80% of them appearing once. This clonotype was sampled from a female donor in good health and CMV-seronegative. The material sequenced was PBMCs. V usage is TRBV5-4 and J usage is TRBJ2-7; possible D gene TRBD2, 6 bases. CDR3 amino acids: CASSREGLSSYEQYF. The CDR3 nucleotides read TGTGCCAGCAGCCGCGAGGGACTGAGCTCCTACGAGCAGTACTTC.